This T cell receptor (beta chain) was obtained from a study of response to subunit inactivated influenza vaccine. The CDR3 extends over 17 amino acids. Germline V lookup: CDR1 DFQATT, CDR2 SNEGSKA (reference sequence). V shed 0 bases, J shed 2 bases, and the junction held 10 bases outside the gene matches. TCRdb passed the RT-PCR reads through MiXCR, listing each CDR3 protein once. Seen here are 170,000 or so distinct CDR3 sequences, about 11% observed once, and the top ten hold roughly 40%. The sample here was CD8+ T cells sorted from PBMCs, taken around 25 months after vaccination. The chain couples TRBV20-1 to TRBJ2-1, with 7 bases lining up with TRBD2. This TCR came from a man in his fifties or sixties who received an inactivated influenza vaccine. The CDR3 sequence: CSARDLGEAGAYNEQFF. The CDR3 nucleotides are TGCAGTGCTAGAGATCTGGGGGAGGCGGGAGCCTACAATGAGCAGTTCTTC.